This TCR beta chain was found in a study of blood T cell repertoires in COVID-19. This clone was seen only once. Sequencing used immunoSEQ multiplex PCR; TCRdb keeps in-frame clones, though not all of them. The data contain over 85,000 clones, around 89% of them singletons. Material for sequencing was peripheral blood. This TCR derives from a woman between 45 and 65 years old with acute or convalescent COVID-19.

The CDR3 is CASRRPGLAGGPIYEQYF. The CDR3, as DNA: TGTGCCAGCAGACGTCCCGGACTAGCGGGAGGGCCTATATACGAGCAGTACTTC. The chain couples TRBV28 to TRBJ2-7; 15 bases are shared with TRBD2. The CDR3 loop spans 18 amino acids. CDR1 is MDHEN and CDR2 is SYDVKM in the germline V gene. Trimming at V came to 6 bases and at J to 4 bases, leaving 13 bases not matched to a gene.